The rows below give T cell receptor beta chains drawn from one sample of a study of glioma-infiltrating T cells after dendritic cell vaccination. The data were produced by immunoSEQ multiplex PCR, yet TCRdb's version contains in-frame clones alone and is incomplete. Counted here are tens of thousands of clones, 75% to 90% occurring once; the ten biggest clones make up more than 8%. Specimen: blood, collected before dendritic cell vaccination. The source of these receptors is a human donor with glioblastoma. CDR3s include the opening cysteine and the closing phenylalanine or tryptophan. The order of the fields is V gene, J gene, CDR3 protein.

TRBV2	TRBJ2-7	CASARWYEQYF
TRBV4-1	TRBJ2-5	CASSQGQGAQETQYF
TRBV7-9	TRBJ1-2	CASSRDSNYGYTF
TRBV14	TRBJ1-6	CASSPLGGSYNSPLHF
TRBV25-1	TRBJ1-4	CASSEREGNEKLFF
TRBV28	TRBJ2-1	CASSLPWHGGENEQFF
TRBV7-9	TRBJ1-4	CASSFPGAANEKLFF
TRBV4-2	TRBJ2-4	CASSQNRAVQYF
TRBV6-5	TRBJ1-1	CASETGADTEAFF
TRBV30	TRBJ1-2	CAWRPGHADGYTF
TRBV7-6	TRBJ2-3	CASSPPLPGVLSTDTQYF
TRBV5-1	TRBJ2-7	CASRAQGANEQYF
TRBV18	TRBJ2-7	CASSPSPQGEQYF
TRBV29-1	TRBJ1-5	CSVAHQGAGQPQHF
TRBV30	TRBJ1-5	CAWSEGAGQPQHF
TRBV5-1	TRBJ2-1	CASSLLARKDNEQFF
TRBV2	TRBJ2-2	CASSEQGGVGELFF
TRBV18	TRBJ1-6	CASSPSGQGYSPLHF
TRBV19	TRBJ2-2	CASSIDWTSGGGFTGELFF
TRBV5-1	TRBJ1-4	CASSLEAQGATNEKLFF
TRBV5-4	TRBJ2-2	CASSPFAGGGTGELFF
TRBV6-5	TRBJ2-7	CASSYSTGTGGNEQYF
TRBV5-1	TRBJ2-5	CASSLGGIGGDQETQYF
TRBV28	TRBJ2-7	CASSWGGPTYEQYF
TRBV5-1	TRBJ1-5	CASSLRHRVGILLTIGNQPQHF
TRBV19	TRBJ2-2	CASSVTRRPGELFF
TRBV7-2	TRBJ1-2	CASSLGTGVHGYTF
TRBV5-4	TRBJ1-3	CASSPDQGARGNTIYF
TRBV15	TRBJ2-2	CATRGTTGTGELFF
TRBV10-3	TRBJ2-5	CAISPRGRESETQYF
TRBV11-2	TRBJ2-7	CASSLSTGNEQYF
TRBV13	TRBJ2-1	CASSLSILAGGPSYNEQFF
TRBV28	TRBJ2-7	CASSSWTGNSYEQYF
TRBV2	TRBJ2-7	CASRGEYEQYF
TRBV5-6	TRBJ1-2	CAGSEKTVPGGYTF
TRBV2	TRBJ2-7	CASGTAVSYEQYF